This T cell receptor (beta chain) was sequenced for a study of beta chain features in type 1 diabetes. Every isolated RNA sample was fully reverse transcribed, so sequencing captured expressed TCRB transcripts. The assay was immunoSEQ multiplex PCR, and TCRdb's table has in-frame clones only and misses some. The sample gives about 350,000 clones, around 20% of which show up once; around 0.045% is in the top ten. This clone was seen a few times. Stem cell-like memory, regulatory, central memory and naive CD4+ cells were sorted via CD45RO/CCR7/CD25/CD127/CD95/CD27. CDR1 and CDR2 from the germline V gene are MNHEY and SMNVEV (reference sequence). Trimming removed 4 bases from V and 0 bases from J, with 10 bases in between. The CDR3 consists of 16 residues.

The origin of this receptor is a woman aged 18-29 years in good health. The sample consisted of naive CD4+ T cells from blood. This sequence joins TRBV27 and TRBJ1-6; no reliable D call. CDR3 sequence reads: CASSSPTSSYNSPLHF. The CDR3 nucleotides are TGTGCCAGCAGTTCACCTACGAGCTCCTATAATTCACCCCTCCACTTT.